Presented here are 2 T cell receptor beta chains from one specimen sequenced in a study of T cell responses to AZD1222 COVID-19 vaccine. Sequencing was performed with immunoSEQ multiplex PCR; in TCRdb, only in-frame clones are kept and a portion is missing. The table has about 140,000 clones, over 75% seen once; the top ten hold 3.4%. Sequencing was performed on peripheral blood, taken on day 0 of AZD1222 vaccination. Receptor source: an adult in good health.

The genes are TRBV27 and TRBJ2-1; 9 bases fit TRBD2. The CDR3 covers 13 residues. V dropped 8 bases and J dropped 4; count of bases not matched to a gene: 3. Looked up from germline, CDR1 is MNHEY and CDR2 is SMNVEV (reference sequence). CDR3: CASQTSGYNEQFF. CDR3 bases: TGTGCCAGCCAAACTAGCGGGTACAATGAGCAGTTCTTC.

This clone has a handful of counts. The V gene is TRBV19, the J gene TRBJ1-2, with TRBD1 matching over 7 bases. V gave up 9 bases and J gave up 0 bases; unmatched junction bases: 7. CDR1 and CDR2 from the germline V gene are LNHDA and SQIVND (reference sequence). The length of the CDR3 is 14 residues. CDR3: CASRDRDPNYGYTF. The CDR3 DNA sequence: TGTGCCAGCCGAGACAGGGACCCTAACTATGGCTACACCTTC.